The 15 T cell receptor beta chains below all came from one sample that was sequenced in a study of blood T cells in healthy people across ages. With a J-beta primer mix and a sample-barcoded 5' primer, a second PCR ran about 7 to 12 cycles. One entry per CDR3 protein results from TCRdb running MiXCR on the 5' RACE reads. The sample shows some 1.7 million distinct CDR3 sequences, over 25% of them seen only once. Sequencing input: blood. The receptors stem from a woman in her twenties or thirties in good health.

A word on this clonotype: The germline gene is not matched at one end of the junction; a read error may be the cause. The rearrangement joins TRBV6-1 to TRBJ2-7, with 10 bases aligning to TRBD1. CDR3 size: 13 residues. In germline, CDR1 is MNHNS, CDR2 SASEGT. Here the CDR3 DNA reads TGCGCCAGCTTTCCGGGACAGGGGCGCGAGCAGTACTTC. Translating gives CASFPGQGREQYF.

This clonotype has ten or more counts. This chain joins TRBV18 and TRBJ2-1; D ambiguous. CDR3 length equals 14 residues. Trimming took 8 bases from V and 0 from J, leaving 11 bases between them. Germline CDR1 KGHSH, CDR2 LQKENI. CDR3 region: CASSPQSSYNEQFF. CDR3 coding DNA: TGTGCCAGCAGCCCTCAGAGCTCCTACAATGAGCAGTTCTTC.

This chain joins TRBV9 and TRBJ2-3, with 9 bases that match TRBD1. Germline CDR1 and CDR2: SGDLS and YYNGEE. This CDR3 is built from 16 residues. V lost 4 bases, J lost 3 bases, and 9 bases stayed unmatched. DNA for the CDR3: TGTGCCAGCAGCTTCCGGACAGGGGCAATGACAGATACGCAGTATTTT. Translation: CASSFRTGAMTDTQYF.

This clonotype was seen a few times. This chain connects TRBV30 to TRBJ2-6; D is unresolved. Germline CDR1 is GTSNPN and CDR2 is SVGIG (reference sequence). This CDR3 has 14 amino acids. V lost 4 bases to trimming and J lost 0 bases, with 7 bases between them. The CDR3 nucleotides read TGTGCCTGGACCCATGGCTCTGGGGCCAACGTCCTGACTTTC. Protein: CAWTHGSGANVLTF. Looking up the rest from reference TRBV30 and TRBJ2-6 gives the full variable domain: SQTIHQWPATLVQPVGSPLSLECTVEGTSNPNLYWYRQAAGRGLQLLFYSVGIGQISSEVPQNLSASRPQDRQFILSSKKLLLSDSGFYLCAWTHGSGANVLTFGAGSRLTVL.

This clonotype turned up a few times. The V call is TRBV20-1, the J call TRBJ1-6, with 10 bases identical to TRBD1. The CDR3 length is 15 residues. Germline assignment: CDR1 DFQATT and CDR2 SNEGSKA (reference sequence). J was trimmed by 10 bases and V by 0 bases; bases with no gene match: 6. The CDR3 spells CSARDKGQGQSPLHF. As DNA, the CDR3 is TGCAGTGCTAGAGATAAGGGACAGGGGCAATCACCCCTCCACTTT.

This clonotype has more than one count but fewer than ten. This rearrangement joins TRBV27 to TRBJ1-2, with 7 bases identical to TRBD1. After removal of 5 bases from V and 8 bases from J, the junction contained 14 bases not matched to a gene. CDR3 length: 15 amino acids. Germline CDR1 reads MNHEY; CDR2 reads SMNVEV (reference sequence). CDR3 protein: CASSPGQAQTGGYTF. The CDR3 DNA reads TGTGCCAGCAGTCCTGGACAGGCGCAGACGGGGGGCTACACCTTC.

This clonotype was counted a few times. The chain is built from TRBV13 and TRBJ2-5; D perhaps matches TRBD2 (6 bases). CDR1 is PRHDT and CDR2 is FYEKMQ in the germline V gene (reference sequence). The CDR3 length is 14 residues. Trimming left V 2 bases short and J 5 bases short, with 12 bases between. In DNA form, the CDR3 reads TGTGCCAGCAGCTTATGGCGGGGTGAGGAGACCCAGTACTTC. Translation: CASSLWRGEETQYF. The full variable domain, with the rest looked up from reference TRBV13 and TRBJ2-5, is AAGVIQSPRHLIKEKRETATLKCYPIPRHDTVYWYQQGPGQDPQFLISFYEKMQSDKGSIPDRFSAQQFSDYHSELNMSSLELGDSALYFCASSLWRGEETQYFGPGTRLLVL.

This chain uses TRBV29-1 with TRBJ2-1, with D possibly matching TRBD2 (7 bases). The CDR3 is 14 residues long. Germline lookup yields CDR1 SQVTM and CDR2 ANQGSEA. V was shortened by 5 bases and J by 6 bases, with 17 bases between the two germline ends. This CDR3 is CSVRCQGRGNEQFF. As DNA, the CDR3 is TGCAGCGTTAGATGCCAGGGGAGGGGCAATGAGCAGTTCTTC.

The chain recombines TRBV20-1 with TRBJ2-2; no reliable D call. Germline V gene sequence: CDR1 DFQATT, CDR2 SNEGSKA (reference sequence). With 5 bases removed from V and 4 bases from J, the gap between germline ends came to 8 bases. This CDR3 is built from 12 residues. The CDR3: CSAARSTGELFF. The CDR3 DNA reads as TGCAGTGCTGCCCGGTCCACCGGGGAGCTGTTTTTT.

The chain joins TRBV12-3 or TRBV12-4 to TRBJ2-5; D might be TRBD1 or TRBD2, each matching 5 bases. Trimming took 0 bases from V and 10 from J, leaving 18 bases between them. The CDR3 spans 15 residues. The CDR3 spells CASSLAGTGGIGQYF. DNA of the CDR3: TGTGCCAGCAGTTTAGCGGGGACCGGCGGAATCGGCCAGTACTTC.

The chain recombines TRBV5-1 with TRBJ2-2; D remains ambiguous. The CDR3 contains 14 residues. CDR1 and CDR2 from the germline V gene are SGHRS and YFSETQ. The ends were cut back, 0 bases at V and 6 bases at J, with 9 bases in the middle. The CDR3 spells CASSLGREAGELFF. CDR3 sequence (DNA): TGCGCCAGCAGCTTGGGTCGTGAAGCCGGGGAGCTGTTTTTT.

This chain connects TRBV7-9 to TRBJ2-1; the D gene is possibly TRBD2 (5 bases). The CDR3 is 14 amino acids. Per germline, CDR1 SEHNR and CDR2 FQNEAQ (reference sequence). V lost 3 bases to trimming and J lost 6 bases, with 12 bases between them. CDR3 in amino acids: CASSFFRRGNEQFF. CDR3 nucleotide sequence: TGTGCCAGCAGCTTCTTTCGCCGGGGCAATGAGCAGTTCTTC. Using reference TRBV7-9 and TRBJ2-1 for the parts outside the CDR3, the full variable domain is DTGVSQNPRHKITKRGQNVTFRCDPISEHNRLYWYRQTLGQGPEFLTYFQNEAQLEKSRLLSDRFSAERPKGSFSTLEIQRTEQGDSAMYLCASSFFRRGNEQFFGPGTRLTVL.

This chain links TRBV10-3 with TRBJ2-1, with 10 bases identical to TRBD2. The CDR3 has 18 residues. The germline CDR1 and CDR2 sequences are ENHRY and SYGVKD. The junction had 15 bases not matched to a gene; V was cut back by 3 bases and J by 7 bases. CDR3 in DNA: TGTGCCATCAGTGACGGTCAGCCTAGCGGGAGTCCCGTGAATGAGCAGTTCTTC. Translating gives CAISDGQPSGSPVNEQFF.

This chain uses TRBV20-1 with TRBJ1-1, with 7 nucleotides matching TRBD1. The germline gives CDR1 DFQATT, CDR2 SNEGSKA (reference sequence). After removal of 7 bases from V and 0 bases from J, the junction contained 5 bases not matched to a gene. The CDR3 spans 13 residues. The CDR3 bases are TGCAGTGGGAGGGGACAGATGAACACTGAAGCTTTCTTT. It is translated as CSGRGQMNTEAFF.

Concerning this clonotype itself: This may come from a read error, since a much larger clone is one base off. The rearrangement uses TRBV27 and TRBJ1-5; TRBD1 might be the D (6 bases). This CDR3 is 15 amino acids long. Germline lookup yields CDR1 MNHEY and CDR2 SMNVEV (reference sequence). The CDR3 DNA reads TGTGCCAGCAGGCCCCAGGGGCAGATGAGTCAGCCCCATCATTTT. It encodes CASRPQGQMSQPHHF.